Shown below are 23 T cell receptor beta chains from a single sample sequenced in a study of Graves' ophthalmopathy and Graves' hyperthyroidism. Amplification from RNA transcripts yielded the TCR beta CDR3 regions. In the first round, RT-PCR was carried out with HTBI primers, and a multiplex PCR formed the second round. Via MiXCR, TCRdb re-called the multiplex PCR reads, giving one row per CDR3 protein. The repertoire includes about 370,000 distinct CDR3 sequences, 15% to 20% of them detected once, and roughly 1.6% sits in the top ten. The sample comprised peripheral blood. Source of these receptors: a woman aged 18-29 years with Graves' ophthalmopathy.

This clonotype was found once. The V call is TRBV11-2, the J call TRBJ2-5, with unresolved D. This CDR3 is 16 amino acids long. V dropped 1 base and J dropped 5 bases, with 17 bases sitting between them. Per the germline V gene, CDR1 is SGHAT and CDR2 is FQNNGV. CDR3 protein: CASSLGSVIAQETQYF. In DNA, the CDR3 is TGTGCCAGCAGCTTAGGATCAGTGATAGCCCAGGAGACCCAGTACTTC. Based on the CDR3 plus reference TRBV11-2 and TRBJ2-5, the full variable domain is EAGVAQSPRYKIIEKRQSVAFWCNPISGHATLYWYQQILGQGPKLLIQFQNNGVVDDSQLPKDRFSAERLKGVDSTLKIQPAKLEDSAVYLCASSLGSVIAQETQYFGPGTRLLVL.

This clonotype was seen at least ten times. V gene TRBV11-2 combines with J gene TRBJ2-7; a possible D gene is TRBD1 (6 bases). Germline loops: CDR1 SGHAT, CDR2 FQNNGV. V was clipped by 7 bases and J by 2 bases, with 12 bases between them. This CDR3 contains 13 residues. CDR3 DNA: TGTGCCAGCACCGGATCAGGGGCCTACGAGCAGTACTTC. Protein sequence: CASTGSGAYEQYF.

This clonotype was recorded at least ten times. The V gene is TRBV5-1, the J gene TRBJ2-7; 7 nucleotides agree with TRBD1. Germline lookup yields CDR1 SGHRS and CDR2 YFSETQ. With 3 bases clipped from V and 2 bases from J, the junction kept 5 bases outside the gene matches. CDR3 length: 14 residues. DNA of the CDR3: TGCGCCAGCAGCTCGGCGCAGGGGGCCTACGAGCAGTACTTC. Residues: CASSSAQGAYEQYF.

This clonotype was detected a few times. This chain connects TRBV7-3 to TRBJ2-2; the match to TRBD1 covers 9 bases. Trimming cost V 5 bases and J 5 bases; bases outside gene matches: 3. CDR1 and CDR2 from the germline V gene are SGHTA and FQGTGA. The CDR3 consists of 14 residues. The CDR3 is CASSPDRGTGELFF. The DNA for the CDR3 is TGTGCCAGCAGCCCGGACAGGGGAACCGGGGAGCTGTTTTTT.

This clonotype came up many times. The V gene is TRBV20-1, the J gene TRBJ2-7, with D perhaps matching TRBD1 (6 bases). Trimming left V 6 bases short and J 1 base short, with 19 bases between. The CDR3 loop spans 15 amino acids. Germline V gives CDR1 DFQATT, CDR2 SNEGSKA (reference sequence). This chain's CDR3 is CSASALNRESYEQYF. The CDR3 DNA is TGCAGTGCCTCCGCCCTTAACAGGGAGTCCTACGAGCAGTACTTC.

This clonotype came up many times. The chain uses TRBV19 and TRBJ1-1; D is unclear. V was clipped by 3 bases and J by 3 bases, with 8 bases between them. This CDR3 has 13 residues. CDR1 LNHDA and CDR2 SQIVND come from the germline V gene (reference sequence). In nucleotides, the CDR3 is TGTGCCAGTAGTATTAAGAGGGACACTGAAGCTTTCTTT. The encoded protein is CASSIKRDTEAFF.

This clonotype was counted ten times or more. V and J are TRBV27 and TRBJ1-2; D not resolved. The CDR3 is made up of 11 amino acids. The germline V gene has CDR1 MNHEY and CDR2 SMNVEV (reference sequence). Trimming removed 6 bases from V and 10 bases from J, with 12 bases in between. CDR3 residues: CASSRGGPYTF. The CDR3 bases are TGTGCCAGCAGCCGCGGCGGGCCCTACACCTTC.

This clonotype was detected ten times or more. This sequence joins TRBV24-1 and TRBJ2-5, with D unresolved. The V end was cut by 5 bases, the J end by 2 bases, with 14 bases between. The germline V gene encodes CDR1 KGHDR and CDR2 SFDVKD. The CDR3 contains 15 residues. CDR3 in DNA: TGTGCCACCAGTGCGTCATCCCGAGGTCAAGAGACCCAGTACTTC. It is translated as CATSASSRGQETQYF.

In this sample, this clonotype turned up many times. A much larger clone sits a single nucleotide away, making a read error possible. The chain recombines TRBV6-1 with TRBJ1-5; possible D gene TRBD1, 5 bases. Germline assignment: CDR1 MNHNS and CDR2 SASEGT. The length of the CDR3 is 15 residues. This CDR3 is CASSEGQGRNRPQHF. Written as DNA, the CDR3 is TGTGCCAGCAGTGAAGGGCAGGGTCGAAATCGGCCCCAGCATTTT.

This clonotype has at least ten counts. The chain joins TRBV29-1 to TRBJ1-1, with D unclear. The CDR3 covers 12 residues. V was clipped by 4 bases and J by 1 base, with 7 bases between them. CDR1 is SQVTM, CDR2 ANQGSEA, per germline. The CDR3 is CSVGAWNTEAFF. Here the CDR3 DNA reads TGCAGCGTTGGGGCTTGGAACACTGAAGCTTTCTTT.

This clonotype has a count of ten or more. This rearrangement joins TRBV12-3 or TRBV12-4 to TRBJ1-5; no firm D call. V lost 3 bases and J 2 bases, leaving 14 bases between the germline ends. The CDR3 loop spans 16 amino acids. CDR3 amino acids: CASSFWMRGGNQPQHF. Here the CDR3 DNA reads TGTGCCAGCAGTTTTTGGATGAGAGGTGGCAATCAGCCCCAGCATTTT.

This clonotype has at least ten counts. The chain joins TRBV12-3 or TRBV12-4 to TRBJ1-1, with D hard to call. This CDR3 region has 13 residues. V was clipped by 4 bases and J by 7 bases, with 13 bases between them. The CDR3 DNA sequence: TGTGCCAGCAGTTATTCCGTGGACGGTGAAGCTTTCTTT. Protein product: CASSYSVDGEAFF.

Ten or more counts support this clonotype. This chain uses TRBV12-3 or TRBV12-4 with TRBJ1-1, with D maybe TRBD1 (6 bases). V lost 2 bases and J 3 bases, leaving 10 bases between the germline ends. The CDR3 contains 14 residues. The CDR3 nucleotides read TGTGCCAGCAGTTTAACAGGGCCTCACACTGAAGCTTTCTTT. Translating gives CASSLTGPHTEAFF.

The sample holds a few counts of this clonotype. The chain has TRBV6-1 and TRBJ2-4; D is uncertain. This CDR3 has 15 residues. V shed 6 bases and J shed 0 bases, with 12 bases lying between them. Germline-derived CDR1 and CDR2 are MNHNS and SASEGT. For the CDR3, the DNA is TGTGCCAGCAGCACAACGGATACAGCCAAAAACATTCAGTACTTC. This gives the protein CASSTTDTAKNIQYF.

In its sample, this clonotype was seen many times. The chain employs TRBV28 and TRBJ2-7, with 10 positions matching TRBD1. Trimming removed 5 bases from V and 5 bases from J; junction bases left unmatched: 3. CDR1 and CDR2 from the germline V gene are MDHEN and SYDVKM. The CDR3 contains 13 residues. CDR3 sequence reads: CASSVGTGDEQYF. As DNA, the CDR3 is TGTGCCAGCAGTGTTGGGACAGGGGACGAGCAGTACTTC.

This clonotype was observed at least ten times. The chain couples TRBV12-3 or TRBV12-4 to TRBJ1-2; 9 positions match TRBD1. CDR3 length equals 16 residues. The V and J ends lost 5 bases and 1 base, in that order; junction bases with no gene match: 8. CDR3: CASSPPGQGLNYGYTF. The CDR3 DNA reads as TGTGCCAGCAGTCCTCCGGGACAGGGTCTTAACTATGGCTACACCTTC.

The genes are TRBV6-1 and TRBJ2-5; 10 positions match TRBD1. Unmatched junction bases numbered 8, after V lost 7 bases and J lost 3 bases. The CDR3 is 15 amino acids. Germline V gives CDR1 MNHNS, CDR2 SASEGT. This CDR3 is CASNGFGTGEETQYF. The CDR3 DNA reads TGTGCCAGCAATGGATTCGGGACAGGGGAAGAGACCCAGTACTTC.

This clonotype was picked up many times. The CDR3 nucleotides read TGTGCCAGCAGTTTACGGGGACAGGCCCAAGTGCAGCCCTACGAGCAGTACTTC. Encoded protein: CASSLRGQAQVQPYEQYF. This chain uses TRBV12-3 or TRBV12-4 with TRBJ2-7; the match to TRBD1 covers 8 bases. J lost 2 bases, V lost 2 bases, and 14 bases had no gene match. The CDR3 is 18 amino acids.

This clonotype was found many times. J is TRBJ2-2 and V is TRBV24-1; 8 nucleotides line up with TRBD2. The CDR3 covers 15 residues. In germline, CDR1 is KGHDR, CDR2 SFDVKD. The V segment lost 1 base and the J segment 4 bases; nucleotides outside the gene matches: 1. CDR3 sequence: CATSDFGRATGELFF. For the CDR3, the DNA is TGTGCCACCAGTGATTTCGGGAGGGCCACCGGGGAGCTGTTTTTT.

This clonotype was picked up many times. CDR3 loop: CASSAASGAANEQYF. The CDR3 DNA reads as TGTGCCAGCAGCGCCGCGTCGGGAGCGGCCAACGAGCAGTACTTC. V is TRBV9 and J is TRBJ2-7; D may be TRBD2 (6 bases). The CDR3 loop spans 15 amino acids. V dropped 3 bases and J dropped 5 bases, with 18 bases sitting between them. CDR1 SGDLS and CDR2 YYNGEE come from the germline V gene. Looking up the rest from reference TRBV9 and TRBJ2-7 gives the full variable domain: DSGVTQTPKHLITATGQRVTLRCSPRSGDLSVYWYQQSLDQGLQFLIQYYNGEERAKGNILERFSAQQFPDLHSELNLSSLELGDSALYFCASSAASGAANEQYFGPGTRLTVT.

The chain couples TRBV12-3 or TRBV12-4 to TRBJ2-5; TRBD2 agrees at 12 bases. J gave up 5 bases and V 10 bases, and 5 bases lay outside the gene matches. The CDR3 length is 13 residues. As DNA, the CDR3 is TGTGCCACCAGGACTAGCGGGATGGAGACCCAGTACTTC. As protein: CATRTSGMETQYF.

The V and J genes are TRBV15 and TRBJ2-7; D is unresolved. CDR1 is LNHNV and CDR2 is YYDKDF in the germline V gene (reference sequence). The CDR3 covers 13 residues. V was trimmed by 1 base and J by 5 bases, leaving 9 bases between them. In nucleotides, the CDR3 is TGTGCCACCAGCAGAGCAAAATCCGACGAGCAGTACTTC. Residues: CATSRAKSDEQYF.

This clonotype has a count of ten or more. The rearrangement links TRBV15 to TRBJ2-7; TRBD1 might be the D (6 bases). V was shortened by 2 bases and J by 6 bases, with 17 bases between the two germline ends. CDR1 is LNHNV, CDR2 YYDKDF, per germline (reference sequence). This CDR3 region has 15 residues. CDR3 in DNA: TGTGCCACCAGCAGAACCAAACAGGGACCTAGCGAGCAGTACTTC. Translated: CATSRTKQGPSEQYF.